The clone carrying this TCR beta chain has a count of ten or more. Its antigen remains unidentified. The sample is drawn from a study of CD8+CD57+ T cells in acquired aplastic anemia. Turning to the study itself: When averaged, DNA from sorted CD4+ and CD8+ cells came to approximately 3.2 ug. Study findings and constraints: Significant differences in CD8+ Simpson's diversity were not observed between patients and controls. Patients and controls were found to share about 31 CD8+ CDR3 sequences.

Germline CDR1 SQVTM, CDR2 ANQGSEA. The CDR3 is 13 residues long. The ends were cut back, 4 bases at V and 8 bases at J, with 14 bases in the middle. An expansion of CD8+CD57+ cells by flow cytometry had been shown in patients chosen for sequencing. The blood sampling took place in patients who had so far received no therapy. Genomic DNA templated the TCR beta VDJ and CDR3 profiling. TCRdb itself ran the reads through MiXCR, one entry per CDR3 protein. The sample has 250,000 to 350,000 distinct CDR3 sequences, 45% to 65% seen once; the top ten hold roughly 1.2%. This sequence joins TRBV29-1 and TRBJ1-4; no firm D call. This clonotype originated in a human donor with aplastic anemia. Material for sequencing was sorted CD4+, CD8+, or CD8+CD57+ T cells (not recorded which) from PBMCs. CDR3 protein: CSVALGLGEKLFF. In DNA form, the CDR3 reads TGCAGCGTTGCCTTGGGGTTAGGCGAAAAACTGTTTTTT.